The 23 T cell receptor beta chains given below trace back to one sample, sequenced in a study of cytomegalovirus exposure and HLA in healthy donors (dated by TCRdb to about 2017). Libraries were made using the immunoSEQ multiplex PCR assay. A mixture of 60 forward primers for TCR Vbeta segments and 13 reverse primers for TCR Jbeta segments was used in the multiplex PCR. The clones in this table, taken by TCRdb from immuneACCESS, are in-frame only. Not every clone is retained; where verified, under half of the shortfall comes from an unresolved V gene, and the cause of the rest is unknown. The sample has 160,000 or so clones on record, approximately 80% of them singletons. The biggest ten clones account for around 6.6% of the sample. Sequencing used PBMCs. The receptors shown here come from a male donor in good health and CMV-seropositive.

The CDR3 DNA is TGTGCCAGCAGCTTCCGGAGACAGGGGGCTTTCTTT. Translated, it gives CASSFRRQGAFF. The chain recombines TRBV7-2 with TRBJ1-1; TRBD1 agrees at 8 bases. V was pared by 3 bases and J by 11 bases, with 5 bases of the junction left unmatched. Germline values: CDR1 SGHTA, CDR2 FQGNSA. There are 12 residues in the CDR3.

The chain couples TRBV29-1 to TRBJ2-2, with TRBD2 matching over 8 bases. This CDR3 has 14 amino acids. J gave up 0 bases and V 6 bases, and 3 bases lay outside the gene matches. Germline CDR1 and CDR2: SQVTM and ANQGSEA. CDR3 loop: CSVDSGTNTGELFF. CDR3 DNA sequence: TGCAGCGTAGATAGCGGGACGAACACCGGGGAGCTGTTTTTT.

This clone was counted a few times. This chain connects TRBV7-9 to TRBJ1-6, with 7 bases fitting TRBD1. J lost 7 bases, V lost 5 bases, and 5 bases had no gene match. Germline-derived CDR1 and CDR2 are SEHNR and FQNEAQ (reference sequence). This CDR3 region has 14 residues. CDR3: CASSPQGGNSPLHF. The CDR3 region has the DNA TGTGCCAGCAGCCCGCAGGGGGGAAATTCACCCCTCCACTTT.

Only one count was recorded for this clone. V and J are TRBV27 and TRBJ1-6; D gene unclear. The CDR3 is 14 amino acids. Germline V gene sequence: CDR1 MNHEY, CDR2 SMNVEV (reference sequence). With 10 bases removed from V and 0 bases from J, the gap between germline ends came to 10 bases. CDR3 sequence (DNA): TGTGCCACCCTGAGTAGCTCCTATAATTCACCCCTCCACTTT. Encoded protein: CATLSSSYNSPLHF.

This clone appeared a single time. This chain connects TRBV4-2 to TRBJ2-1; maybe TRBD2 (5 bases). Trimming took off 2 bases at V and 7 bases at J, with 12 bases between the two ends. The CDR3 has 14 residues. From germline, CDR1 is LGHNA and CDR2 YNFKEQ. The CDR3 DNA follows: TGTGCCAGCAGCCAACCGGGATCGTGGAATGAGCAGTTCTTC. This codes for CASSQPGSWNEQFF.

The V gene is TRBV7-9, the J gene TRBJ2-2; 7 bases match TRBD2. CDR3 length equals 13 residues. Germline V gives CDR1 SEHNR, CDR2 FQNEAQ (reference sequence). The V gene end was trimmed by 8 bases and the J gene end by 7 bases; junction bases not matched to a gene: 7. The CDR3 DNA reads as TGTGCCAGCCGTTGGCTAGCGGACGGGGAGCTGTTTTTT. Translation: CASRWLADGELFF. Supplemented by reference TRBV7-9 and TRBJ2-2, the full variable domain reads DTGVSQNPRHKITKRGQNVTFRCDPISEHNRLYWYRQTLGQGPEFLTYFQNEAQLEKSRLLSDRFSAERPKGSFSTLEIQRTEQGDSAMYLCASRWLADGELFFGEGSRLTVL.

This clone was seen just once. Mismatch with germline at one junction end may stem from a read error. The chain couples TRBV7-9 to TRBJ2-7; 7 bases map to TRBD2. The germline V gene has CDR1 SEHNR and CDR2 FQNEAQ (reference sequence). CDR3 length equals 14 residues. The CDR3 coding sequence is TGTTCCAGCAGCTCTCCCGGGACTAAATACGAGCAGTACTTC. It is translated as CSSSSPGTKYEQYF.

V and J are TRBV7-6 and TRBJ2-1; 12 nucleotides align to TRBD2. The CDR3 runs 16 residues. Trimming took 1 base from V and 6 from J; bases not matched to a gene: 4. The germline CDR1 and CDR2 sequences are SGHVS and FNYEAQ. The CDR3 coding sequence is TGTGCCAGCAGCTTAGGACTAGCGGGAGCCCCCAATGAGCAGTTCTTC. This gives the protein CASSLGLAGAPNEQFF. The complete variable domain, with remaining parts taken from reference TRBV7-6 and TRBJ2-1, reads GAGVSQSPRYKVTKRGQDVALRCDPISGHVSLYWYRQALGQGPEFLTYFNYEAQQDKSGLPNDRFSAERPEGSISTLTIQRTEQRDSAMYRCASSLGLAGAPNEQFFGPGTRLTVL.

The genes are TRBV7-9 and TRBJ1-4, with D perhaps matching TRBD1 (6 bases). Trimming stripped 0 bases from V and 6 bases from J, with 11 bases between. The CDR3 consists of 15 residues. Germline lookup yields CDR1 SEHNR and CDR2 FQNEAQ (reference sequence). Here the CDR3 reads CASSLAQGKDEKLFF. CDR3 sequence (DNA): TGTGCCAGCAGCTTAGCGCAGGGGAAGGATGAAAAACTGTTTTTT.

This clone was recorded a few times. The V gene is TRBV27, the J gene TRBJ2-5; 8 nucleotides line up with TRBD2. The better agreement between TRBJ2-7 and the DNA end casts doubt on the J call. Germline V CDR1 and CDR2: MNHEY, SMNVEV (reference sequence). The CDR3 extends over 16 amino acids. In DNA, the CDR3 is TGTGCCAGCAAGCAGCGGGAGTCGAGCTCGACCTACGAGCAGTACTTC. Encoded protein: CASKQRESSSTYEQYF.

V gene TRBV6-1 combines with J gene TRBJ1-6, with 11 bases identical to TRBD1. Looked up from germline, CDR1 is MNHNS and CDR2 is SASEGT. The CDR3 has 15 amino acids. The junction had 2 bases not matched to a gene; V was cut back by 6 bases and J by 4 bases. The CDR3 region is CASSRDRGYNSPLHF. The CDR3 DNA reads TGTGCCAGCAGCCGGGACAGGGGGTATAATTCACCCCTCCACTTT.

The rearrangement joins TRBV30 to TRBJ2-5, with 7 bases lining up with TRBD2. Germline V CDR1 and CDR2: GTSNPN, SVGIG (reference sequence). The CDR3 loop spans 16 amino acids. V was pared by 1 base and J by 5 bases, with 13 bases of the junction left unmatched. CDR3 protein: CAWSGTSRAGVETQYF. CDR3 nucleotides: TGTGCCTGGAGTGGAACAAGTCGGGCGGGAGTGGAGACCCAGTACTTC.

J is TRBJ1-5 and V is TRBV27; D is unclear. Trimming removed 2 bases at V and 5 bases at J, with 7 bases between. The CDR3 contains 13 residues. Germline V gene sequence: CDR1 MNHEY, CDR2 SMNVEV (reference sequence). The CDR3: CASSLGEHQPQHF. DNA of the CDR3: TGTGCCAGCAGTTTAGGGGAGCATCAGCCCCAGCATTTT.

V and J are TRBV27 and TRBJ1-5; 7 bases are a match to TRBD1. The CDR3 loop spans 16 amino acids. Germline loops: CDR1 MNHEY, CDR2 SMNVEV (reference sequence). J was trimmed by 6 bases and V by 4 bases; bases with no gene match: 12. This CDR3 reads CASSSDQTGAGQPQHF. Written as DNA, the CDR3 is TGTGCCAGCAGTTCCGATCAAACAGGGGCGGGTCAGCCCCAGCATTTT.

The chain couples TRBV11-3 to TRBJ2-1; 9 positions match TRBD1. V lost 4 bases and J lost 8; bases outside the gene matches: 12. The CDR3 runs 16 residues. Germline values: CDR1 SGHNT, CDR2 YENEEA. The CDR3: CASSSVTGQGIYEQFF. The CDR3 DNA is TGTGCCAGCAGCTCAGTGACGGGACAGGGTATCTATGAGCAGTTCTTC.

CDR3 bases: TGTGCCAGCAGCCCGGGAGAACATAGGGATGAAAAACTGTTTTTT. Protein sequence: CASSPGEHRDEKLFF. The genes are TRBV25-1 and TRBJ1-4; D is ambiguous. V dropped 6 bases and J dropped 6 bases, with 17 bases sitting between them. The V gene's germline CDR1 is MGHDK and CDR2 SYGVNS. The CDR3 has 15 residues. Together with reference TRBV25-1 and TRBJ1-4, the CDR3 gives the full variable domain: EADIYQTPRYLVIGTGKKITLECSQTMGHDKMYWYQQDPGMELHLIHYSYGVNSTEKGDLSSESTVSRIRTEHFPLTLESARPSHTSQYLCASSPGEHRDEKLFFGSGTQLSVL.

The chain recombines TRBV27 with TRBJ1-6, with 10 bases matching TRBD1. The germline CDR1 and CDR2 sequences are MNHEY and SMNVEV (reference sequence). CDR3 length: 16 amino acids. V dropped 5 bases and J dropped 7; count of bases not matched to a gene: 8. The CDR3 region has the DNA TGTGCCAGCAGTCCCTCGACAGGGGGCGGGAATTCACCCCTCCACTTT. Encoded protein: CASSPSTGGGNSPLHF.

A single count supports this clone. For the CDR3, the DNA is TGTGCCAGCAGCTTTGGACGGGGCGGGAGTGCCTACAATGAGCAGTTCTTC. Translation: CASSFGRGGSAYNEQFF. The chain employs TRBV5-6 and TRBJ2-1, with TRBD2 matching 7 bases. Germline values: CDR1 SGHDT, CDR2 YYEEEE. This CDR3 spans 17 amino acids. Trimming cost V 2 bases and J 2 bases; bases outside gene matches: 10.

About this clone itself: Other DNA sequences in this sample translate to the same CDR3. V gene TRBV19 combines with J gene TRBJ1-1; D ambiguous. With 1 base removed from V and 0 bases from J, the gap between germline ends came to 6 bases. The CDR3 runs 14 residues. Germline assignment: CDR1 LNHDA and CDR2 SQIVND (reference sequence). The CDR3 coding sequence is TGTGCCAGTAGTATAGGAAGAGTGAACACTGAAGCTTTCTTT. Translating gives CASSIGRVNTEAFF.

This rearrangement joins TRBV9 to TRBJ1-4; unclear D gene. The V end lost 3 bases, the J end lost 11 bases, and 14 bases lay between the germline ends. CDR3 length: 13 residues. Germline-derived CDR1 and CDR2 are SGDLS and YYNGEE. The CDR3 sequence: CASSGGPAGKLFF. As DNA, the CDR3 is TGTGCCAGCAGCGGCGGACCGGCGGGGAAACTGTTTTTT.

This rearrangement joins TRBV15 to TRBJ2-1; 8 nucleotides match TRBD2. The CDR3 spans 15 residues. Germline CDR1 LNHNV, CDR2 YYDKDF (reference sequence). Trimming at V came to 3 bases and at J to 8 bases, leaving 9 bases not matched to a gene. Written as DNA, the CDR3 is TGTGCCACCAGCAGGGCTAGCGGGCCCAGGGATGAGCAGTTCTTC. The encoded protein is CATSRASGPRDEQFF.

V usage is TRBV5-1 and J usage is TRBJ2-5, with D hard to call. V was trimmed by 0 bases and J by 0 bases, leaving 6 bases between them. CDR1 SGHRS and CDR2 YFSETQ come from the germline V gene. CDR3 length: 14 residues. CDR3 in amino acids: CASSLAGYQETQYF. The CDR3 nucleotides read TGCGCCAGCAGCTTGGCCGGGTACCAAGAGACCCAGTACTTC.

The V and J genes are TRBV30 and TRBJ2-2; possibly TRBD1 for D (5 bases). CDR1 GTSNPN and CDR2 SVGIG come from the germline V gene (reference sequence). The CDR3 totals 17 residues. Between the trimmed V and J ends, which lost 2 bases and 0 bases, there was a span of 16 bases. This chain's CDR3 is CAWSYRLGRTNTGELFF. DNA for the CDR3: TGTGCCTGGAGTTATCGGTTGGGGCGGACGAACACCGGGGAGCTGTTTTTT.